A single sample gave rise to the 10 T cell receptor beta chains below, sequenced in a study of cytomegalovirus exposure and HLA in healthy donors. Method: immunoSEQ multiplex PCR; TCRdb's copy keeps in-frame clones and lacks some. The sample shows tens of thousands of clones, more than 85% of them seen only once. The sequenced sample was PBMCs. These receptors all stem from a woman under 30 in good health and CMV-seronegative.

In DNA form, the CDR3 reads TGTGCCAGCAGCCACCCGGAGCCAGGGGTACCTACCTATCCTAGCACAGATACGCAGTATTTT. It encodes CASSHPEPGVPTYPSTDTQYF. V and J are TRBV7-3 and TRBJ2-3; D might be TRBD1 (6 bases). Trimming removed 5 bases from V and 0 bases from J, with 30 bases in between. Germline V gene data show CDR1 as SGHTA and CDR2 as FQGTGA. CDR3 length equals 21 residues.

The gene calls are TRBV11-3 and TRBJ1-5; D perhaps matches TRBD1 (5 bases). Germline V gene sequence: CDR1 SGHNT, CDR2 YENEEA. The CDR3 loop spans 13 amino acids. The germline V and J ends were trimmed by 4 bases and 3 bases, with 7 bases remaining between them. The CDR3 coding sequence is TGTGCCAGCAGCTGGGGCAACAATCAGCCCCAGCATTTT. Amino acids: CASSWGNNQPQHF.

This clone showed up just once. The chain joins TRBV18 to TRBJ2-5, with a tentative D call TRBD1 (6 bases). This CDR3 comprises 17 residues. From germline, CDR1 is KGHSH and CDR2 LQKENI. V lost 3 bases, J lost 1 base, and 18 bases lay in between. The CDR3 sequence is CASSPVRDTLSQETQYF. CDR3 DNA sequence: TGTGCCAGCTCACCGGTTCGGGACACCTTAAGCCAAGAGACCCAGTACTTC. The full variable domain, rest sourced from reference TRBV18 and TRBJ2-5, is NAGVMQNPRHLVRRRGQEARLRCSPMKGHSHVYWYRQLPEEGLKFMVYLQKENIIDESGMPKERFSAEFPKEGPSILRIQQVVRGDSAAYFCASSPVRDTLSQETQYFGPGTRLLVL.

J is TRBJ2-1 and V is TRBV29-1; TRBD1 might be the D (5 bases). CDR1 is SQVTM, CDR2 ANQGSEA, per germline. The CDR3 has 16 amino acids. V was cut by 5 bases and J by 0 bases, with 17 bases left in between. The CDR3 protein is CSVPGQGRSSYNEQFF. In DNA form, the CDR3 reads TGCAGCGTTCCGGGCCAGGGTCGGAGCTCCTACAATGAGCAGTTCTTC.

This clone occurred a few times. The rearrangement joins TRBV2 to TRBJ1-6, with D unclear. Germline V gene data show CDR1 as SNHLY and CDR2 as FYNNEI. V lost 7 bases and J lost 7, with 11 bases in between. The CDR3 is 13 amino acids. The CDR3 loop is CASILETNSPLHF. CDR3 DNA sequence: TGTGCCAGCATCTTGGAGACGAATTCACCCCTCCACTTT.

The table lists this clone with a count of one. The chain recombines TRBV7-9 with TRBJ1-2; D might be TRBD1 (6 bases). Germline V gene data show CDR1 as SEHNR and CDR2 as FQNEAQ (reference sequence). CDR3 length equals 17 residues. V shed 4 bases and J shed 5 bases, with 23 bases lying between them. The CDR3 nucleotides are TGTGCCAGCAGCTCCCTCGGGACACCGCCCTCCCTTTATGGCTACACCTTC. Translated: CASSSLGTPPSLYGYTF.

V is TRBV14 and J is TRBJ2-7; D ambiguous. Deletions cut 1 base from V and 6 bases from J, with 10 bases between. Per germline, CDR1 SGHDN and CDR2 FVKESK. This CDR3 has 13 amino acids. The CDR3 here is CASSQALWGEQYV. In DNA, the CDR3 is TGTGCCAGCAGCCAAGCCCTTTGGGGCGAGCAGTACGTC.

The rearrangement joins TRBV4-3 to TRBJ2-2; 11 positions agree with TRBD2. V was pared by 1 base and J by 4 bases, with 11 bases of the junction left unmatched. Looked up from germline, CDR1 is LGHNA and CDR2 is YSLEER. The CDR3 is made up of 19 amino acids. The CDR3 protein is CASSQGWGSGRAGTGELFF. DNA of the CDR3: TGCGCCAGCAGCCAAGGGTGGGGTAGCGGGAGGGCCGGCACCGGGGAGCTGTTTTTT.

This chain uses TRBV2 with TRBJ2-3; possibly TRBD1 for D (5 bases). The germline gives CDR1 SNHLY, CDR2 FYNNEI. The CDR3 consists of 12 residues. V gave up 5 bases and J gave up 10 bases, with 13 bases separating them. The CDR3 loop is CASSSPGMAQYF. In nucleotides, the CDR3 is TGTGCCAGCAGTTCTCCAGGGATGGCGCAGTATTTT.

The chain combines TRBV5-6 with TRBJ2-3; D possibly corresponds to TRBD2 (5 bases). Looked up from germline, CDR1 is SGHDT and CDR2 is YYEEEE. The V end was cut by 1 base, the J end by 1 base, with 19 bases between. The length of the CDR3 is 18 residues. This chain's CDR3 is CASSLYGVGYYGTDTQYF. The CDR3 bases are TGTGCCAGCAGCTTGTACGGGGTGGGTTATTATGGCACAGATACGCAGTATTTT.